This T cell receptor (beta chain) was obtained from a study of cytomegalovirus exposure and HLA in healthy donors. Findings and limits, study-wide: In vitro data verified a few CMV-associated chains as specific for CMV antigens. It was 150 to 200 TCR beta chains that were listed as cytomegalovirus-associated.

The donors were members of the approximately 110-subject validation cohort (separate from the approximately 730-subject first cohort). V shed 1 base and J shed 4 bases, with 9 bases lying between them. The CDR3 sequence is 13 residues long. CDR1 and CDR2 (germline): SGHKS, YYEKEE (reference sequence). The count of this clone is one. Its specificity is not known. Using immunoSEQ multiplex PCR, the repertoire was profiled, and TCRdb retains in-frame clones only, with some absent. This table holds some 69,000 clones, 96% found once. This clonotype originated in a woman aged 18-35 years in good health and CMV-seropositive. The chain combines TRBV5-5 with TRBJ2-7, with D possibly being TRBD1 (5 bases). What was sequenced was PBMCs. CDR3 sequence: CASSLTGTYEQYF. The CDR3 DNA sequence: TGTGCCAGCAGCTTGACAGGAACTTACGAGCAGTACTTC.